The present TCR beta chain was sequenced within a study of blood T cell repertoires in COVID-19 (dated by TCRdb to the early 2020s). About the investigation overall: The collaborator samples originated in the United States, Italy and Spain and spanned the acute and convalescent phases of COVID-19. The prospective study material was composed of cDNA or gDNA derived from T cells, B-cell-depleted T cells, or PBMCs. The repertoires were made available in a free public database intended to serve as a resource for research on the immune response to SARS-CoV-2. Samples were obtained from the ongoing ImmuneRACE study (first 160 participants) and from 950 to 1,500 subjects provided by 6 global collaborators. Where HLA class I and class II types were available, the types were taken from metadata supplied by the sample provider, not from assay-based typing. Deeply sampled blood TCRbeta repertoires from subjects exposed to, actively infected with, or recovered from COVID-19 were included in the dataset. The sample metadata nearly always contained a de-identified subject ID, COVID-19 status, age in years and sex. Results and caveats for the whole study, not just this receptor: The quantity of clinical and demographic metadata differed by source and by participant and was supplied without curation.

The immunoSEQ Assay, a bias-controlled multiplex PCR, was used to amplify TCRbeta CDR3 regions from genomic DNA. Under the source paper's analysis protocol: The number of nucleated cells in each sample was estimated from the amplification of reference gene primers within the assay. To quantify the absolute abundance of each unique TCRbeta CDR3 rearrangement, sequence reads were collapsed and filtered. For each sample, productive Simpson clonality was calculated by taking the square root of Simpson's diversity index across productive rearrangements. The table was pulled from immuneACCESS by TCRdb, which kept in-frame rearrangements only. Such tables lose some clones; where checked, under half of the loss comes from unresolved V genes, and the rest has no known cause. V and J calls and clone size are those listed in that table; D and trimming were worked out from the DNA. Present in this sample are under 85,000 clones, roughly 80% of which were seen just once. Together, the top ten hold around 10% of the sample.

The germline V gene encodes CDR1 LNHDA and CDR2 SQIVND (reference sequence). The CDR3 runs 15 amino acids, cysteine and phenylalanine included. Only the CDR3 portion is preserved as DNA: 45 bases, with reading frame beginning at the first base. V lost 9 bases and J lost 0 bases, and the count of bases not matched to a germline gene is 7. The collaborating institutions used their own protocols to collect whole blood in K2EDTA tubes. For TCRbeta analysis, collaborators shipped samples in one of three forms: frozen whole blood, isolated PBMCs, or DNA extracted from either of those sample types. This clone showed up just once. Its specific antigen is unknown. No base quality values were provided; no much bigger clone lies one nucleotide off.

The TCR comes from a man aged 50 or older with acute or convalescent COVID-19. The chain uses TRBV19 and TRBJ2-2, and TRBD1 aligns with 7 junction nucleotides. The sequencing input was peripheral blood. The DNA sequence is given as TGTGCCAGCCGGACAGGCGTCGCGAACACCGGGGAGCTGTTTTTT. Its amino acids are CASRTGVANTGELFF.